The source of this T cell receptor (beta chain) is a study of blood T cell repertoires in COVID-19. The protocol was immunoSEQ multiplex PCR, while the TCRdb copy is restricted to in-frame clones and leaves out a portion. The data contain fewer than 35,000 clones, 75% to 90% of them singletons. This CDR3 has 14 amino acids. Germline assignment: CDR1 SEHNR and CDR2 FQNEAQ (reference sequence). V lost 6 bases, J lost 5 bases, and 14 bases lay in between. Sequenced: peripheral blood. The receptor was derived from an elderly man with acute or convalescent COVID-19. The chain recombines TRBV7-9 with TRBJ2-1, with D tentatively TRBD1 (6 bases). CDR3 sequence reads: CASRPTGTNNEQFF. Here the CDR3 DNA reads TGTGCCAGCAGACCGACAGGAACGAACAATGAGCAGTTCTTC.